The clone carrying this T cell receptor beta chain was observed many times. Its specificity is not known. CDR1 is LGHNA and CDR2 is YSLEER in the germline V gene. The CDR3 runs 14 residues. J was trimmed by 3 bases and V by 4 bases; bases with no gene match: 4. The entry originates in a study of cytomegalovirus exposure and HLA in healthy donors. Study-level results: An ancestry cluster, one associated with Asian ancestry, reportedly showed fewer N-insertions than the roughly 610-donor mean in a later analysis.

The PCR employed 60 Vbeta primers together with 13 Jbeta primers. Using immunoSEQ multiplex PCR, the repertoire was profiled, and TCRdb retains in-frame clones only, with some absent. The sample consists of 55,000 to 80,000 clones, 75% of them appearing once. This TCR came from a woman aged 25 to 39 in good health and CMV-seropositive. The V and J genes are TRBV4-3 and TRBJ2-7; 9 bases match TRBD1. Sequencing was done on a sample of PBMCs. This chain's CDR3 is CASSPGTGRYEQYF. DNA for the CDR3: TGCGCCAGCAGCCCTGGGACAGGGCGCTACGAGCAGTACTTC.